Listed below are T cell receptor beta chains from one sample, sequenced in a study of cytomegalovirus exposure and HLA in healthy donors. Clones were sequenced by immunoSEQ multiplex PCR, and TCRdb holds only the in-frame ones, with some missing. This table holds about 120,000 clones, under 85% found once. Sequencing was performed on PBMCs. Receptors originate from a male donor in good health and CMV-seropositive. The CDR3 runs from the conserved cysteine through the conserved F or W. A D gene is named only where the DNA matches it firmly. Size values are once, few and many counts, or a class for expanded clones, and some rows have none.

d_call | j_call | clone_size | v_call | cdr3_aa | cdr3_nt
TRBD1 | TRBJ2-7 | NA | TRBV7-9 | CSSSLVGRGTYEQYF | TGTTCCAGCAGCTTAGTGGGCAGGGGGACCTACGAGCAGTACTTC
NA | TRBJ1-1 | NA | TRBV4-1 | CASSQPTGSGGAFF | TGCGCCAGCAGCCAGCCCACAGGGTCCGGTGGAGCTTTCTTT
NA | TRBJ2-6 | NA | TRBV9 | CASSGAPGTGANVLTF | TGTGCCAGCAGCGGAGCCCCAGGGACTGGGGCCAACGTCCTGACTTTC
NA | TRBJ1-1 | NA | TRBV7-9 | CASSSGGGANTEAFF | TGTGCCAGCAGCTCCGGGGGGGGCGCGAACACTGAAGCTTTCTTT
TRBD1 | TRBJ1-1 | NA | TRBV6-6 | CASSYSSQGAPTEAFF | TGTGCCAGCAGTTACTCTTCACAGGGGGCTCCCACTGAAGCTTTCTTT
TRBD1 | TRBJ1-2 | NA | TRBV27 | CASSLSDRDRYTF | TGTGCCAGCAGTTTATCGGACAGGGATCGCTACACCTTC
NA | TRBJ1-2 | few | TRBV6-1 | CASSVNGQPNYGYTF | TGTGCCAGCAGTGTTAACGGACAGCCTAACTATGGCTACACCTTC
TRBD1 | TRBJ2-1 | NA | TRBV19 | CASTRDSYNEQFF | TGTGCCAGTACCAGGGACAGTTACAATGAGCAGTTCTTC
NA | TRBJ2-3 | NA | TRBV11-2 | CASSLGQLQSTDTQYF | TGTGCCAGCAGCTTAGGGCAGCTACAGAGCACAGATACGCAGTATTTT
NA | TRBJ2-1 | NA | TRBV19 | CASSTLDSSSYNEQFF | TGTGCCAGTAGTACCCTCGACTCAAGCTCCTACAATGAGCAGTTCTTC
TRBD1 | TRBJ2-4 | NA | TRBV30 | CAWSVRSDRVGKNSQYF | TGTGCCTGGAGTGTACGATCCGACAGGGTTGGCAAAAACAGTCAGTACTTC
NA | TRBJ2-7 | NA | TRBV2 | CASINSAGMGEQYF | TGTGCCAGCATCAACTCCGCGGGAATGGGGGAGCAGTACTTC
NA | TRBJ1-1 | NA | TRBV5-1 | CASSLAITGSTEAFF | TGCGCCAGCAGCTTGGCCATCACAGGGAGCACTGAAGCTTTCTTT
TRBD2 | TRBJ2-3 | NA | TRBV5-4 | CASGKIGEGNTQYF | TGTGCCAGCGGTAAAATAGGGGAGGGAAACACGCAGTATTTT
TRBD1 | TRBJ1-1 | NA | TRBV7-2 | CASSWTGDTEAFF | TGTGCCAGCAGCTGGACAGGGGACACTGAAGCTTTCTTT
NA | TRBJ2-7 | NA | TRBV27 | CASSPFQGAYEQYF | TGTGCCAGCAGTCCCTTCCAGGGCGCCTACGAGCAGTACTTC
NA | TRBJ2-1 | NA | TRBV29-1 | CSVSPGGMFF | TGCAGCGTTTCACCAGGGGGGATGTTCTTC
TRBD2 | TRBJ2-1 | NA | TRBV2 | CASRKSSGSLNEQFF | TGTGCCAGCAGGAAATCTAGCGGGAGTTTGAATGAGCAGTTCTTC
NA | TRBJ1-1 | NA | TRBV6-1 | CASRVQGFQNTEAFF | TGTGCCAGCAGGGTACAGGGATTCCAAAACACTGAAGCTTTCTTT
NA | TRBJ2-6 | NA | TRBV10-1 | CASSVLGSGANGLTF | TGCGCCAGCAGTGTGCTGGGGTCTGGGGCCAACGGCCTGACTTTC
NA | TRBJ1-1 | NA | TRBV21-1 | CASRQGWKHTEAFF | TGTGCCAGCAGGCAGGGATGGAAGCACACTGAAGCTTTCTTT
TRBD2 | TRBJ2-3 | NA | TRBV29-1 | CSVAPSGVTDTQYF | TGCAGCGTTGCCCCTAGCGGGGTCACAGATACGCAGTATTTT
NA | TRBJ1-2 | NA | TRBV6-4 | CASSPGGGVDYGYTF | TGTGCCAGCAGTCCGGGAGGGGGGGTGGACTATGGCTACACCTTC
NA | TRBJ2-1 | NA | TRBV5-1 | CASSPTSRQYNEQFF | TGCGCCAGCAGCCCTACTTCCAGACAGTACAATGAGCAGTTCTTC
NA | TRBJ1-5 | NA | TRBV19 | CASSIAGAGQPQHF | TGTGCCAGTAGTATAGCAGGGGCGGGTCAGCCCCAGCATTTT